This T cell receptor beta chain originates from a study of persistence of HIV-infected CD4 T cells (dated by TCRdb to the early 2020s). In terms of the full investigation: The study isolated CMV- and HIV-1 Gag-responding CD4+ T cells from ART-treated individuals to examine antigen-driven clonal expansion of HIV-1-infected cells. The clonality of all cells in each sorted population was measured by TCRbeta sequencing, and the clonality of infected cells was measured by proviral sequencing. In the cross-participant TCR cluster analysis, roughly 8 participants were included for CMV and more than five participants were included for Gag. Peripheral blood samples of up to about 180 mL were collected at multiple time points, except for a couple of participants, who underwent leukapheresis at a single time point. Suppressive ART had been received by participants for a median of about eight years.

This clone was recorded only once. Its recognized antigen is unknown. Nothing much larger sits one base from this clone, and base qualities are not available. Summary of the overall study and its limitations: Only a small number of individuals took part in the study, and only a limited range of antigens was tested. Bulk TCR analyses could not be restricted to the rare CMV-responding cells that actually carried HIV-1 proviruses. TCR oligoclonality correlated with proviral oligoclonality within the same sorted populations. Significantly lower TCRbeta richness was observed in CMV- and Gag-responding cells than in anti-CD3/anti-CD28-responding cells, and higher oligoclonality was observed in CMV-responding cells than in CD3/CD28-stimulated and Gag-responding cells. Degenerate expanded CDR3beta sequences were enriched in antigen-responding cells, suggesting convergent selection of CD4+ responses to CMV and Gag.

Interpreted using the paper, the treatment or condition label stands for: suppressive antiretroviral therapy. A pool of overlapping HIV-1 Gag 15-mer peptides, at around 0.99 ug per peptide per mL, was used to stimulate the cells. Nonresponding CD40L-negative CD69-negative CD45RO-high memory CD4+ T cells were sorted as memory populations depleted of antigen-responding cells. Participants were HIV-1-infected adults who started suppressive ART during chronic infection. For at least 4 years, participants had undetectable plasma HIV-1 RNA, below 50 copies/mL. To be included, participants needed a CD4+ T cell count above 400 cells/uL and a positive CMV serology. Before stimulation, PBMCs were isolated using density centrifugation and depleted of CD8+ T cells. CD8-depleted PBMCs were stimulated for 15 to 20 hours with anti-CD28/CD49d costimulation, CD40-blocking antibody and enfuvirtide to prevent new infections. Cells were sorted on a Beckman Coulter MoFlo Legacy or XDP sorter, with propidium iodide excluding dead cells. The QIAamp DNA Mini Kit was used for genomic DNA extraction from samples above one million cells, and the Quick-DNA Microprep Kit was used otherwise.

The immunoSEQ hsTCRB assay version 4 in survey mode was used to sequence TCRbeta repertoires from genomic DNA. For TCRbeta sequencing, genomic DNA was diluted to roughly 10 ng/uL, with up to 1 ug used per sample. The authors' pipeline ran thus. ImmunoSeq Analyzer 3.0 was used for analysis of TCRbeta data, and diversity was computed on productive nucleotide rearrangements. Using the Immunarch R package, the improved Chao index served to estimate lower-bound TCR diversity and the Gini coefficient served to estimate clonality. Different nucleotide rearrangements encoding the same CDR3beta amino acid sequence were treated as distinct clonotypes. TCRbeta sequences significantly enriched in antigen-responding cells relative to anti-CD3/anti-CD28-activated cells were identified by differential abundance analysis. TCRs were clustered by predicted peptide-MHC specificity with GLIPH2, both within individual participants and across merged participant data sets. Entries here come from immuneACCESS through TCRdb and include only in-frame sequences with V and J called. Some clones fail to appear in such tables; in the studies checked, an unresolved V gene covers under half of the shortfall, and the cause of the remainder is unknown. V, J and clone size are taken as reported in that table, and D and trimming were inferred from the DNA itself. The sample table lists some 37,000 clones, about 81% of them with a count of one. The leading ten clones occupy approximately 1% of the sample.

As encoded in the germline V gene, CDR1 is SGHTA while CDR2 is FQGTGA. The junction shows trimming of 1 base on V and 5 bases on J, plus 12 bases between the germline ends. The CDR3 spans 14 residues, from the cysteine through the phenylalanine. Only CDR3 DNA is held: 42 bases, read in frame from base 1. This receptor was taken from an adult with HIV. The donor label of this sample is uncertain. This material consisted of cultured CD4+ T cells from PBMCs, taken from a patient who received antiretroviral therapy. The meaning of the sample's cell subset or site label: CD40L-CD69- CD45RO-high memory CD4 T cells not responding to Gag peptides. The rearrangement joined TRBV7-3 to TRBJ2-7, and TRBD1 may be the D gene, going by 5 matching bases. The bases are TGTGCCAGCAGCTTAAGCCATCAGGGAAACGAGCAGTACTTC. It codes for CASSLSHQGNEQYF.